These T cell receptor beta chains were read from a single sample in a study of T cell responses to AZD1222 COVID-19 vaccine. The table came from immunoSEQ multiplex PCR; TCRdb's copy has only in-frame clones and leaves some out. This sample has tens of thousands of clones; approximately 80% occur once, and the top ten carry roughly 18%. The starting material was peripheral blood, obtained 28 days after the second AZD1222 dose. The origin of the receptors is an adult who received the AZD1222 COVID-19 vaccine. CDR3s include the opening cysteine and the closing phenylalanine or tryptophan. The order of the fields is D gene, J gene, V gene, clone size, CDR3 protein, CDR3 DNA. The D gene is left open where the match is weak. Only some rows state a clone size, as once, few, many or a class for expanded clones.

d_call: TRBD1; j_call: TRBJ2-1; v_call: TRBV5-1; clone_size: NA; cdr3_aa: CASSSTLGQGGDEQFF; cdr3_nt: TGCGCCAGCAGCTCGACGTTGGGACAGGGGGGCGATGAGCAGTTCTTC
d_call: NA; j_call: TRBJ1-5; v_call: TRBV2; clone_size: NA; cdr3_aa: CASSEGRGINQPQHF; cdr3_nt: TGTGCCAGCAGTGAAGGGAGGGGGATAAATCAGCCCCAGCATTTT
d_call: NA; j_call: TRBJ1-3; v_call: TRBV3-1/TRBV3-2; clone_size: NA; cdr3_aa: CASSQIGVNRNTIYF; cdr3_nt: TGTGCCAGCAGCCAAATTGGGGTGAACAGAAACACCATATATTTT
d_call: TRBD1; j_call: TRBJ1-2; v_call: TRBV3-1/TRBV3-2; clone_size: NA; cdr3_aa: CASSRTGTGNYGYTF; cdr3_nt: TGTGCCAGCAGCCGTACCGGGACAGGGAACTATGGCTACACCTTC
d_call: NA; j_call: TRBJ1-5; v_call: TRBV19; clone_size: NA; cdr3_aa: CASSIVRQLNQPQHF; cdr3_nt: TGTGCCAGTAGTATAGTGCGCCAGCTAAATCAGCCCCAGCATTTT
d_call: NA; j_call: TRBJ2-7; v_call: TRBV18; clone_size: NA; cdr3_aa: CASSPDPGYEQYF; cdr3_nt: TGTGCCAGCTCACCGGACCCGGGCTACGAGCAGTACTTC
d_call: NA; j_call: TRBJ2-2; v_call: TRBV7-3; clone_size: NA; cdr3_aa: CASSLTGELFF; cdr3_nt: TGTGCCAGCAGCTTAACCGGGGAGCTGTTTTTT
d_call: NA; j_call: TRBJ1-2; v_call: TRBV3-1/TRBV3-2; clone_size: once; cdr3_aa: CASSQDEAYGYTF; cdr3_nt: TGTGCCAGCAGCCAAGATGAGGCCTATGGCTACACCTTC
d_call: NA; j_call: TRBJ2-5; v_call: TRBV9; clone_size: NA; cdr3_aa: CASSVVGGGIETQYF; cdr3_nt: TGTGCCAGCAGCGTAGTAGGAGGGGGGATCGAGACCCAGTACTTC
d_call: NA; j_call: TRBJ2-7; v_call: TRBV6-5; clone_size: NA; cdr3_aa: CATGWISYEQYF; cdr3_nt: TGTGCCACGGGGTGGATTTCCTACGAGCAGTACTTC
d_call: NA; j_call: TRBJ2-7; v_call: TRBV3-1/TRBV3-2; clone_size: NA; cdr3_aa: CASSQERNEQYF; cdr3_nt: TGTGCCAGCAGCCAAGAGAGAAACGAGCAGTACTTC
d_call: TRBD1; j_call: TRBJ2-7; v_call: TRBV6-5; clone_size: NA; cdr3_aa: CASRQGAYEQYF; cdr3_nt: TGTGCCAGCAGGCAGGGGGCCTACGAGCAGTACTTC
d_call: NA; j_call: TRBJ1-1; v_call: TRBV11-1; clone_size: NA; cdr3_aa: CASRSGGGNWYTEAFF; cdr3_nt: TGTGCCAGCCGATCGGGGGGGGGCAATTGGTACACTGAAGCTTTCTTT
d_call: NA; j_call: TRBJ1-1; v_call: TRBV5-8; clone_size: NA; cdr3_aa: CASSSRWPEAFF; cdr3_nt: TGTGCCAGCAGCTCCCGGTGGCCTGAAGCTTTCTTT
d_call: TRBD2; j_call: TRBJ2-7; v_call: TRBV19; clone_size: NA; cdr3_aa: CASSFSTSGSYEQYF; cdr3_nt: TGTGCCAGTAGTTTTAGTACTAGCGGTTCCTACGAGCAGTACTTC
d_call: NA; j_call: TRBJ1-3; v_call: TRBV6-1; clone_size: NA; cdr3_aa: CASSEQLSGNTIYF; cdr3_nt: TGTGCCAGCAGTGAACAGCTCTCTGGAAACACCATATATTTT
d_call: TRBD2; j_call: TRBJ2-1; v_call: TRBV6-2/TRBV6-3; clone_size: NA; cdr3_aa: CASSYSALSGGRVPSYNEQFF; cdr3_nt: TGTGCCAGCAGTTACAGCGCCCTTAGCGGGGGTCGTGTTCCCTCCTACAATGAGCAGTTCTTC
d_call: TRBD2; j_call: TRBJ2-2; v_call: TRBV12-5; clone_size: few; cdr3_aa: CASGYGGINTGELFF; cdr3_nt: TGTGCTAGTGGTTACGGGGGGATTAACACCGGGGAGCTGTTTTTT
d_call: TRBD2; j_call: TRBJ2-1; v_call: TRBV5-1; clone_size: NA; cdr3_aa: CASSVPSGGYNEQFF; cdr3_nt: TGCGCCAGCAGCGTCCCTAGCGGGGGATACAATGAGCAGTTCTTC
d_call: TRBD1; j_call: TRBJ1-6; v_call: TRBV6-5; clone_size: NA; cdr3_aa: CASSGTEYNSPLHF; cdr3_nt: TGTGCCAGCAGCGGGACAGAGTATAATTCACCCCTCCACTTT
d_call: TRBD1; j_call: TRBJ1-6; v_call: TRBV29-1; clone_size: NA; cdr3_aa: CSVSRDRNSPLHF; cdr3_nt: TGCAGCGTTAGCCGGGACAGGAATTCACCCCTCCACTTT
d_call: TRBD1; j_call: TRBJ2-6; v_call: TRBV19; clone_size: NA; cdr3_aa: CASSKAGGAGANVLTF; cdr3_nt: TGTGCCAGTAGTAAGGCAGGGGGTGCTGGGGCCAACGTCCTGACTTTC
d_call: TRBD1; j_call: TRBJ1-2; v_call: TRBV19; clone_size: NA; cdr3_aa: CASRRTGEIYGYTF; cdr3_nt: TGTGCCAGTAGAAGGACAGGGGAGATCTATGGCTACACCTTC
d_call: TRBD1; j_call: TRBJ1-3; v_call: TRBV5-1; clone_size: NA; cdr3_aa: CASSQGTAFGNTIYF; cdr3_nt: TGCGCCAGCAGTCAGGGGACAGCATTTGGAAACACCATATATTTT
d_call: NA; j_call: TRBJ2-5; v_call: TRBV5-4; clone_size: NA; cdr3_aa: CASSFAQETQYF; cdr3_nt: TGTGCCAGCAGCTTTGCCCAAGAGACCCAGTACTTC
d_call: NA; j_call: TRBJ1-1; v_call: TRBV3-1/TRBV3-2; clone_size: NA; cdr3_aa: CASSQEGLLIGTLNTEAFF; cdr3_nt: TGTGCCAGCAGCCAAGAGGGGCTCCTCATTGGGACATTGAACACTGAAGCTTTCTTT
d_call: NA; j_call: TRBJ1-6; v_call: TRBV15; clone_size: NA; cdr3_aa: CATSRDPITSSPLHF; cdr3_nt: TGTGCCACCAGCAGAGATCCCATTACGAGTTCACCCCTCCACTTT
d_call: NA; j_call: TRBJ1-1; v_call: TRBV7-9; clone_size: NA; cdr3_aa: CASSLELSGAFF; cdr3_nt: TGTGCCAGCAGCTTAGAATTGAGCGGAGCTTTCTTT
d_call: TRBD1; j_call: TRBJ1-2; v_call: TRBV28; clone_size: NA; cdr3_aa: CASSLWGLDRAGGYTF; cdr3_nt: TGTGCCAGCAGTTTATGGGGACTGGACAGGGCTGGTGGCTACACCTTC
d_call: TRBD2; j_call: TRBJ2-7; v_call: TRBV19; clone_size: NA; cdr3_aa: CASSIYRGAYEQYF; cdr3_nt: TGTGCCAGTAGTATCTACCGGGGGGCCTACGAGCAGTACTTC
d_call: TRBD1; j_call: TRBJ1-2; v_call: TRBV5-6; clone_size: NA; cdr3_aa: CASSLRTAGQGVRYTF; cdr3_nt: TGTGCCAGCAGCTTGCGAACAGCCGGACAGGGTGTCCGCTACACCTTC
d_call: NA; j_call: TRBJ2-4; v_call: TRBV12-2; clone_size: NA; cdr3_aa: CASRLYPEPGVRAKNIQYF; cdr3_nt: TGTGCAAGTCGCTTATACCCGGAGCCCGGGGTAAGGGCCAAAAACATTCAGTACTTC
d_call: NA; j_call: TRBJ1-4; v_call: TRBV6-5; clone_size: NA; cdr3_aa: CASSQRTEHNEKLFF; cdr3_nt: TGTGCCAGCAGTCAACGGACAGAGCATAATGAAAAACTGTTTTTT
d_call: NA; j_call: TRBJ2-7; v_call: TRBV6-1; clone_size: NA; cdr3_aa: CASSERRQSDIYEQYF; cdr3_nt: TGTGCCAGCAGTGAACGGAGGCAGTCCGACATCTACGAGCAGTACTTC
d_call: TRBD2; j_call: TRBJ2-7; v_call: TRBV7-2; clone_size: NA; cdr3_aa: CASSLSGGALDF; cdr3_nt: TGTGCCAGCAGCCTGAGCGGGGGGGCCCTGGACTTC
d_call: NA; j_call: TRBJ1-1; v_call: TRBV3-1/TRBV3-2; clone_size: NA; cdr3_aa: CASSHLRGNTEAFF; cdr3_nt: TGTGCCAGCAGCCATTTAAGAGGGAATACTGAAGCTTTCTTT
d_call: NA; j_call: TRBJ1-2; v_call: TRBV6-1; clone_size: NA; cdr3_aa: CASSPPGGGYTF; cdr3_nt: TGTGCCAGCAGTCCCCCCGGGGGAGGCTACACCTTC
d_call: NA; j_call: TRBJ2-1; v_call: TRBV6-4; clone_size: few; cdr3_aa: CASSDSAGHNEQFF; cdr3_nt: TGTGCCAGCAGTGACTCAGCAGGGCACAATGAGCAGTTCTTC
d_call: NA; j_call: TRBJ2-7; v_call: TRBV15; clone_size: NA; cdr3_aa: CATGPGTSHEQYF; cdr3_nt: TGTGCCACCGGCCCCGGGACCTCGCACGAGCAGTACTTC
d_call: NA; j_call: TRBJ1-2; v_call: TRBV27; clone_size: few; cdr3_aa: CASSLSGYGYTF; cdr3_nt: TGTGCCAGCAGTTTATCAGGGTACGGCTACACCTTC
d_call: TRBD2; j_call: TRBJ2-5; v_call: TRBV6-5; clone_size: NA; cdr3_aa: CASSRAGGVEETQYF; cdr3_nt: TGTGCCAGCAGTAGAGCGGGGGGGGTCGAAGAGACCCAGTACTTC
d_call: NA; j_call: TRBJ1-1; v_call: TRBV29-1; clone_size: NA; cdr3_aa: CSAAPPGRAEAFF; cdr3_nt: TGCAGCGCTGCACCTCCAGGGAGAGCTGAAGCTTTCTTT
d_call: TRBD2; j_call: TRBJ2-3; v_call: TRBV5-1; clone_size: NA; cdr3_aa: CASSVSGGSTDTQYF; cdr3_nt: TGCGCCAGCAGCGTTAGCGGGGGTAGCACAGATACGCAGTATTTT
d_call: TRBD1; j_call: TRBJ1-6; v_call: TRBV5-1; clone_size: few; cdr3_aa: CASSWGTADSPLHF; cdr3_nt: TGCGCCAGCAGCTGGGGGACAGCCGACTCACCCCTCCACTTT
d_call: TRBD2; j_call: TRBJ2-3; v_call: TRBV9; clone_size: NA; cdr3_aa: CASSVSGGTADTQYF; cdr3_nt: TGTGCCAGCAGCGTTAGCGGGGGGACCGCAGATACGCAGTATTTT
d_call: TRBD2; j_call: TRBJ2-7; v_call: TRBV11-2; clone_size: NA; cdr3_aa: CASSLDPSGGANSYEQYF; cdr3_nt: TGTGCCAGCAGCTTAGATCCTAGCGGGGGCGCAAACTCCTACGAGCAGTACTTC